These 11 T cell receptor beta chains were all obtained from the same sample, sequenced in a study of blood T cell repertoires in COVID-19. Sequenced by immunoSEQ multiplex PCR; TCRdb stores in-frame clones only, minus some. The sample yields 150,000 to 200,000 clones, about 77% seen once. Source material: PBMCs or T cells enriched from blood (not recorded which). The source of these receptors is a woman aged 50 to 65 with acute COVID-19.

The gene calls are TRBV7-9 and TRBJ1-1; no firm D call. Germline loops: CDR1 SEHNR, CDR2 FQNEAQ (reference sequence). This CDR3 comprises 14 residues. Trimming cost V 5 bases and J 5 bases, with 15 bases left between them. CDR3 in amino acids: CASSTMGGITEAFF. In DNA, the CDR3 is TGTGCCAGCAGCACCATGGGAGGGATTACTGAAGCTTTCTTT. Variable domain in full (rest from reference TRBV7-9 and TRBJ1-1): DTGVSQNPRHKITKRGQNVTFRCDPISEHNRLYWYRQTLGQGPEFLTYFQNEAQLEKSRLLSDRFSAERPKGSFSTLEIQRTEQGDSAMYLCASSTMGGITEAFFGQGTRLTVV.

The chain combines TRBV5-1 with TRBJ1-1; D unclear. Trimming cost V 4 bases and J 0 bases, with 13 bases left between them. In germline, CDR1 is SGHRS, CDR2 YFSETQ. The length of the CDR3 is 15 residues. The CDR3 loop reads CASSPSGWVNTEAFF. The CDR3 coding sequence is TGCGCCAGCAGCCCCTCCGGGTGGGTGAACACTGAAGCTTTCTTT.

The chain couples TRBV7-9 to TRBJ2-1; the match to TRBD2 covers 8 bases. The V and J ends lost 5 bases and 7 bases, in that order; junction bases with no gene match: 10. The germline V gene has CDR1 SEHNR and CDR2 FQNEAQ (reference sequence). This CDR3 has 15 residues. CDR3 nucleotides: TGTGCCAGCAGCCGAGCGGGGGACATGGGTAATGAGCAGTTCTTC. It translates to CASSRAGDMGNEQFF. Supplemented by reference TRBV7-9 and TRBJ2-1, the full variable domain reads DTGVSQNPRHKITKRGQNVTFRCDPISEHNRLYWYRQTLGQGPEFLTYFQNEAQLEKSRLLSDRFSAERPKGSFSTLEIQRTEQGDSAMYLCASSRAGDMGNEQFFGPGTRLTVL.

V is TRBV24-1 and J is TRBJ2-2; 7 nucleotides match TRBD1. Trimming took 8 bases from V and 3 from J; bases not matched to a gene: 5. The V gene's germline CDR1 is KGHDR and CDR2 SFDVKD. This CDR3 is 14 amino acids long. CDR3 sequence (DNA): TGTGCCACCAAACAGGGGCAGGACACCGGGGAGCTGTTTTTT. It is translated as CATKQGQDTGELFF.

The chain joins TRBV5-8 to TRBJ1-1; possibly TRBD1 for D (5 bases). The germline V gene encodes CDR1 SGHTS and CDR2 YDEGEE. CDR3 length: 14 residues. V lost 2 bases and J 8 bases, leaving 16 bases between the germline ends. The CDR3 bases are TGTGCCAGCAGCTTTGCCCCGGGAGGGGAAGAAGCTTTCTTT. This encodes CASSFAPGGEEAFF. Based on the CDR3 plus reference TRBV5-8 and TRBJ1-1, the full variable domain is EAGVTQSPTHLIKTRGQQATLRCSPISGHTSVYWYQQALGLGLQFLLWYDEGEERNRGNFPPRFSGRQFPNYSSELNVNALELEDSALYLCASSFAPGGEEAFFGQGTRLTVV.

Remarks on this clone: Different DNA sequences within this sample yield the same CDR3. The chain uses TRBV28 and TRBJ1-2; a possible D gene is TRBD1 (5 bases). The ends were cut back, 5 bases at V and 2 bases at J, with 9 bases in the middle. The CDR3 is 13 amino acids. Germline values: CDR1 MDHEN, CDR2 SYDVKM. Here the CDR3 reads CASSLDSNYGYTF. CDR3 sequence (DNA): TGTGCCAGCAGTCTAGACAGCAACTATGGCTACACCTTC.

The chain uses TRBV19 and TRBJ1-5; 7 nucleotides agree with TRBD1. The germline CDR1 and CDR2 sequences are LNHDA and SQIVND (reference sequence). V trimming: 10 bases; J trimming: 5 bases; junction bases outside the gene matches: 5. The CDR3 is made up of 12 amino acids. The CDR3, as DNA: TGTGCCACTCGGGACAGCGATCAGCCCCAGCATTTT. This encodes CATRDSDQPQHF.

In its sample, this clone was seen a few times. The V call is TRBV5-6, the J call TRBJ2-2; perhaps TRBD2 as D (6 bases). The CDR3 is 15 amino acids. Between the trimmed V and J ends, which lost 1 base and 4 bases, there was a span of 11 bases. Looked up from germline, CDR1 is SGHDT and CDR2 is YYEEEE. CDR3: CASSLWRGITGELFF. The CDR3 DNA follows: TGTGCCAGCAGCTTGTGGCGGGGAATCACCGGGGAGCTGTTTTTT.

The rearrangement links TRBV4-3 to TRBJ2-1; 13 nucleotides match TRBD2. This CDR3 spans 16 amino acids. Per the germline V gene, CDR1 is LGHNA and CDR2 is YSLEER. J lost 15 bases, V lost 4 bases, and 15 bases had no gene match. CDR3 in DNA: TGCGCCAGCAGCCCCTCGACTAGCGGGGGGCGGATTAGCATGTTCTTC. It encodes CASSPSTSGGRISMFF.

The chain carries TRBV28 and TRBJ1-2; no clear D gene. Trimming pared 6 bases from V and 2 bases from J, leaving 19 bases between. In germline, CDR1 is MDHEN, CDR2 SYDVKM. The CDR3 loop spans 16 amino acids. The CDR3 sequence: CASSPLDLRLNYGYTF. Written as DNA, the CDR3 is TGTGCCAGCAGCCCCCTAGATTTACGGCTGAACTATGGCTACACCTTC.

This chain joins TRBV28 and TRBJ1-2, with TRBD1 as a possible D gene (6 bases). From germline, CDR1 is MDHEN and CDR2 SYDVKM. V lost 4 bases, J lost 12 bases, and 21 bases lay in between. The CDR3 sequence is 14 residues long. DNA of the CDR3: TGTGCCAGCAGTTCTCCCTGGGGGGGCAGGGGAGACACCTTC. As protein: CASSSPWGGRGDTF.